This T cell receptor (beta chain) was recovered during a study of OX40 agonist ivuxolimab in advanced cancers. Concerning the study at large: The costimulatory receptor OX40 (CD134) was targeted by ivuxolimab, a fully human IgG2 agonistic monoclonal antibody. Intravenous ivuxolimab was administered to patients every 2 weeks at six dose levels: 0.01, 0.1, 0.3, 1.5, 3 and 10 mg/kg. Among the roughly 52 dose-escalation patients, around 20 had hepatocellular carcinoma, around 15 melanoma, 9 renal cell carcinoma and 9 head and neck cancer. A male proportion of 75% to 85% and a mean age of approximately 58 years, ranging from roughly 23 to 90, were recorded for the dose-escalation cohort. Patients were allowed to have had prior anti-PD-1, anti-PD-L1 or anti-CTLA-4 therapy, and 30% to 50% of the dose-escalation patients had previously received checkpoint inhibitors. Three dose-escalation patients achieved partial responses, one with hepatocellular carcinoma and two with cutaneous melanoma. Peripheral TCRbeta sequencing aimed to test whether ivuxolimab altered TCR sequence diversity and caused clonal T-cell expansion. The monotherapy dose-escalation portion (N ≈ 52 patients) of the phase I ivuxolimab trial is reported in the paper. Points the paper makes about the study in general: The antigen specificity of the peripheral T cells that underwent clonal expansion was not determined. On average, CD8+ T cells showed more expanded clones than CD4+ T cells after ivuxolimab. Low levels of normalized T-cell clonal expansion were also seen in some patients who did not respond. At doses of 0.1 to 3.0 mg/kg, clonal expansion of both CD4+ and CD8+ blood T cells was observed from baseline to week 6. In the 0.1-3.0 mg/kg groups, partial responders were among the patients with the lowest normalized peripheral clonal expansion, particularly in CD8+ T cells.

Regarding this clone: Its specific antigen is unknown. Base qualities are not at hand, and no much larger clone is one base apart.

The trial excluded patients who had a history of autoimmune disease or were on systemic immunosuppression. Peripheral blood for TCR sequencing was collected from all dose cohorts at baseline, on cycle 4 day 1, and on cycle 7 day 1. The samples were taken from a phase I, first-in-human, multicenter, open-label dose-escalation trial of ivuxolimab. Adults with locally advanced or metastatic melanoma, renal cell, hepatocellular, or head and neck squamous cell carcinoma were enrolled in the trial. Before TCR sequencing, CD4+ T cells and CD8+ T cells were sorted from peripheral blood as separate populations. The CDR3 goes from the cysteine to the phenylalanine over 13 residues. Solely the CDR3 DNA is kept, with 39 bases framed from the first base. The germline V gene sets CDR1 to MNHEY and CDR2 to SVGAGI. Trimmed from V: 8 bases; trimmed from J: 5 bases; junction bases lacking a gene match: 8. To sequence the TCRbeta CDR3 region, genomic DNA was isolated from the sorted cells. TCRbeta CDR3 regions were sequenced using the immunoSEQ Assay. Not all clones reach the TCRdb copy of this immuneACCESS table, which keeps in-frame sequences only. Checked studies attribute under half of the gap to unresolved V genes and leave the rest unexplained. The sample data list roughly 69,000 clones, and 91% of these were observed just once. The top ten hold less than 5% of the sample.

The rearranged chain carries TRBV6-5 and TRBJ2-7; TRBD2 matches 8 bases in the middle. The TCR sequence derives from an adult with an advanced solid tumor such as melanoma, head and neck, liver or kidney cancer. This specimen consisted of CD4+ or CD8+ T cells sorted from blood, obtained in a trial of the OX40 agonist ivuxolimab. The DNA reads TGTGCCAGCGGTTTAGCGGGAAGTAACGAGCAGTACTTC. Translated, it gives CASGLAGSNEQYF.